This TCR beta chain was identified in a study of T-cell reconstitution after alpha-beta-depleted transplantation in children. It was with unique molecular identifiers that the TCRbeta library was prepared. TCRdb processed the PCR reads anew with MiXCR; each CDR3 protein has one entry. This sample yields a few hundred thousand distinct CDR3 sequences, of which under 15% are seen a single time; about 2% belongs to the top ten. Note on this clonotype: Its antigen is unknown.

Broader study findings: At one year after transplant, newly produced T cells mostly accounted for T-cell counts and diversity. Expanded graft clones numbering several hundred reportedly gave rise to alpha-beta T cells about two months after transplant.

The ends were cut back, 5 bases at V and 4 bases at J, with 17 bases in the middle. There are 15 residues in the CDR3. Per the germline V gene, CDR1 is SGHTA and CDR2 is FQGNSA. The genes are TRBV7-2 and TRBJ2-5, with D perhaps matching TRBD1 (5 bases). This receptor was taken from a male patient younger than 18 who had a stem cell transplant for acute myeloid leukemia, so the T cells may come from the graft donor. Sequenced material: PBMCs, mostly from graft donor cells, taken 360 days after TCRalphabeta/CD19-depleted stem cell transplant. CDR3 loop: CASSQQAPERETQYF. The CDR3 DNA follows: TGTGCCAGCAGCCAACAGGCACCTGAGAGAGAGACCCAGTACTTC.